This TCR beta chain was captured by sequencing in a study of T-cell reconstitution after alpha-beta-depleted transplantation in children. Study conclusions and caveats: Newly generated T cells supplied most T-cell counts and diversity one year post-transplant.

Germline trimming cut 4 bases from V and 7 bases from J; bases unmatched to any gene: 6. Germline CDR1 and CDR2: ENHRY and SYGVKD. This CDR3 spans 13 amino acids. This clonotype occurred a few times. Its target is unknown. Unique molecular identifiers featured in how the TCRbeta library was prepared. TCRdb re-called the PCR reads with MiXCR, one entry per CDR3 protein. The profile shows about 610,000 distinct CDR3 sequences, 25% to 30% of them singletons. This material consisted of PBMCs, taken before TCRalphabeta/CD19-depleted stem cell transplant. The source of this sequence is a boy younger than two with Wiskott-Aldrich syndrome, due to receive a stem cell transplant. This chain uses TRBV10-3 with TRBJ2-7; the match to TRBD1 covers 8 bases. CDR3 nucleotide sequence: TGTGCCATCAGTGTGGGACAGGTCGGGGAGCAGTACTTC. Protein product: CAISVGQVGEQYF.